The T cell receptor (beta chain) under discussion was sequenced for a study of cytomegalovirus exposure and HLA in healthy donors. The PCR had 60 Vbeta and 13 Jbeta primers. The method was immunoSEQ multiplex PCR; TCRdb's version includes in-frame clones alone and lacks a portion of them. The sample has under 95,000 clones. Germline V CDR1 and CDR2: MNHEY, SMNVEV (reference sequence). This CDR3 has 12 residues. V was clipped by 5 bases and J by 3 bases, with 7 bases between them. The sequenced sample was PBMCs. V gene TRBV27 combines with J gene TRBJ1-2, with no clear D. The clonotype originates from a man aged 18 to 30 in good health and CMV-seropositive. In DNA form, the CDR3 reads TGTGCCAGCAGTGATTCGGACTATGGCTACACCTTC. As protein: CASSDSDYGYTF.